The 27 T cell receptor beta chains given below trace back to one sample, sequenced in a study of early stage breast cancer tumors. Sequencing was performed with immunoSEQ multiplex PCR; in TCRdb, only in-frame clones are kept and a portion is missing. Among 3,500 or so clones listed, roughly 60% were seen once. The source material was breast tumor tissue. Every receptor here comes from a person in their 40s with breast cancer.

The genes are TRBV15 and TRBJ1-5; D possibly corresponds to TRBD1 (6 bases). Deletions cut 5 bases from V and 0 bases from J, with 11 bases between. Germline V gene sequence: CDR1 LNHNV, CDR2 YYDKDF (reference sequence). This CDR3 has 15 amino acids. The CDR3 coding sequence is TGTGCCACCAGCCTAAGGACAGCTAGCAATCAGCCCCAGCATTTT. Translating it yields CATSLRTASNQPQHF.

The J gene is TRBJ2-7, the V gene TRBV6-5, with D tentatively TRBD1 (6 bases). V was pared by 3 bases and J by 4 bases, with 16 bases between. The CDR3 spans 15 residues. Germline-derived CDR1 and CDR2 are MNHEY and SVGAGI. CDR3 sequence: CASSYATGFRYEQYF. CDR3 nucleotide sequence: TGTGCCAGCAGTTATGCTACAGGGTTCCGGTACGAGCAGTACTTC.

This chain uses TRBV5-1 with TRBJ1-1; D call uncertain. V was cut by 4 bases and J by 0 bases, with 16 bases left in between. The CDR3 contains 16 residues. Germline V gene data show CDR1 as SGHRS and CDR2 as YFSETQ. Written as DNA, the CDR3 is TGCGCCAGCAGCCCCGGTTCAGGCACTATGAACACTGAAGCTTTCTTT. It codes for CASSPGSGTMNTEAFF.

This chain connects TRBV30 to TRBJ1-3; D is unresolved. Deletions cut 3 bases from V and 0 bases from J, with 12 bases between. This CDR3 has 15 amino acids. CDR1 is GTSNPN, CDR2 SVGIG, per germline (reference sequence). The CDR3 DNA reads TGTGCCTGGAGCGACGGTCTGAGCTCTGGAAACACCATATATTTT. It specifies CAWSDGLSSGNTIYF. Full variable domain (outside the CDR3, taken from reference TRBV30 and TRBJ1-3): SQTIHQWPATLVQPVGSPLSLECTVEGTSNPNLYWYRQAAGRGLQLLFYSVGIGQISSEVPQNLSASRPQDRQFILSSKKLLLSDSGFYLCAWSDGLSSGNTIYFGEGSWLTVV.

The chain uses TRBV27 and TRBJ2-5; D unresolved. The CDR3 is 10 residues long. V was pared by 2 bases and J by 5 bases, with 0 bases between. In germline, CDR1 is MNHEY, CDR2 SMNVEV (reference sequence). The CDR3 DNA reads TGTGCCAGCAGTTTAGAGACCCAGTACTTC. Its protein product is CASSLETQYF.

This chain links TRBV14 with TRBJ1-2; perhaps TRBD1 as D (6 bases). Germline lookup yields CDR1 SGHDN and CDR2 FVKESK. The CDR3 runs 15 residues. Trimming removed 1 base at V and 8 bases at J, with 17 bases between. The CDR3 sequence is CASSQGGQIRYGYTF. The CDR3, as DNA: TGTGCCAGCAGCCAAGGGGGACAAATTAGGTACGGCTACACCTTC.

The chain combines TRBV6-7 with TRBJ2-7, with D tentatively TRBD1 (6 bases). TRBV6-7 is assigned to the ORF class and has an uncertain function. The CDR3 has 14 amino acids. Trimming took 2 bases from V and 5 from J, leaving 13 bases between them. In DNA form, the CDR3 reads TGTGCCAGCAGTTACCCAGACAGGCGCAACGAGCAGTACTTC. Residues: CASSYPDRRNEQYF.

The J gene is TRBJ2-3, the V gene TRBV6-1; D might be TRBD1 (6 bases). V lost 9 bases, J lost 4 bases, and 20 bases lay in between. Germline V gene data show CDR1 as MNHNS and CDR2 as SASEGT. The CDR3 is made up of 15 amino acids. Here the CDR3 DNA reads TGTGCCAGGAAGTCATACAGGGTAATGGCAGATACGCAGTATTTT. It encodes CARKSYRVMADTQYF.

The V gene is TRBV6-5, the J gene TRBJ2-5; possibly TRBD2 for D (5 bases). In germline, CDR1 is MNHEY, CDR2 SVGAGI. The ends were cut back, 7 bases at V and 4 bases at J, with 19 bases in the middle. The CDR3 sequence is 15 residues long. CDR3 nucleotide sequence: TGTGCCAGCAATCCGGTGGCGTCAGGAGGAGAGACCCAGTACTTC. Amino acid sequence: CASNPVASGGETQYF.

This clone was seen only a few times. The chain employs TRBV6-6 and TRBJ2-7; a possible D gene is TRBD2 (5 bases). V dropped 2 bases and J dropped 3 bases, with 14 bases sitting between them. The CDR3 has 15 residues. CDR1 and CDR2 from the germline V gene are MNHNY and SVGAGI (reference sequence). CDR3 coding DNA: TGTGCCAGCAGTTACCAAACTAGGATGGTCTACGAGCAGTACTTC. Translating gives CASSYQTRMVYEQYF.

This clone appeared a few times. The chain joins TRBV14 to TRBJ2-5, with 7 bases matching TRBD1. The CDR3 length is 13 residues. V trimming: 4 bases; J trimming: 1 base; junction bases outside the gene matches: 0. CDR1 and CDR2 from the germline V gene are SGHDN and FVKESK. CDR3 coding DNA: TGTGCCAGCAGCCGGACAGGCCAAGAGACCCAGTACTTC. It encodes CASSRTGQETQYF.

The table lists this clone with a few counts. This chain connects TRBV7-9 to TRBJ2-1; no firm D call. CDR1 SEHNR and CDR2 FQNEAQ come from the germline V gene (reference sequence). With 7 bases removed from V and 3 bases from J, the gap between germline ends came to 10 bases. There are 13 residues in the CDR3. The CDR3 sequence: CASNLLDYNEQFF. CDR3 nucleotides: TGTGCCAGCAATCTTTTAGACTACAATGAGCAGTTCTTC.

This clone showed up just a few times. This sequence joins TRBV9 and TRBJ2-7; D possibly corresponds to TRBD2 (7 bases). The CDR3 has 17 amino acids. Trimming pared 0 bases from V and 2 bases from J, leaving 18 bases between. The V gene's germline CDR1 is SGDLS and CDR2 YYNGEE. The CDR3: CASSVERGGRTTYEQYF. The DNA of the CDR3 is TGTGCCAGCAGCGTAGAAAGGGGGGGACGGACAACCTACGAGCAGTACTTC.

This clone was counted only a few times. V and J are TRBV5-4 and TRBJ1-4, with TRBD1 matching 8 bases. V gave up 3 bases and J gave up 2 bases; unmatched junction bases: 0. Germline V gene data show CDR1 as SGHNT and CDR2 as YYREEE (reference sequence). CDR3 length: 14 residues. The CDR3 DNA reads TGTGCCAGCAGCTACAGGGGGACTAATGAAAAACTGTTTTTT. Translating gives CASSYRGTNEKLFF.

CDR3 bases: TGTGCCATCGGAACCGGGACAGGAGAGGTGCAGTACTTC. It yields the protein CAIGTGTGEVQYF. The gene calls are TRBV10-3 and TRBJ2-7; TRBD1 matches 8 bases. CDR3 length: 13 amino acids. V gave up 8 bases and J gave up 9 bases; unmatched junction bases: 12. Germline CDR1 is ENHRY and CDR2 is SYGVKD.

V is TRBV6-4 and J is TRBJ2-3, with TRBD2 matching over 10 bases. The germline V gene has CDR1 MRHNA and CDR2 SNTAGT. J gave up 1 base and V 3 bases, and 4 bases lay outside the gene matches. The length of the CDR3 is 16 residues. The chain's CDR3 is CASSETGTSGTDTQYF. The CDR3 DNA reads as TGTGCCAGCAGTGAAACCGGGACTAGCGGCACAGATACGCAGTATTTT.

The rearrangement joins TRBV28 to TRBJ2-7; D is unclear. This CDR3 spans 12 amino acids. V was shortened by 3 bases and J by 6 bases, with 9 bases between the two germline ends. Germline CDR1 MDHEN, CDR2 SYDVKM. CDR3 coding DNA: TGTGCCAGCAGTTTCCCGGGTATCGAGCAGTACTTC. Translation: CASSFPGIEQYF.

This clone was counted only a few times. This rearrangement joins TRBV7-9 to TRBJ1-4; no reliable D call. The germline CDR1 and CDR2 sequences are SEHNR and FQNEAQ (reference sequence). This CDR3 has 17 amino acids. The V and J ends lost 1 base and 0 bases respectively, with 12 bases between them. The CDR3 sequence: CASSLGAGGATNEKLFF. CDR3 in DNA: TGTGCCAGCAGCTTAGGGGCAGGTGGTGCAACTAATGAAAAACTGTTTTTT.

V and J are TRBV27 and TRBJ2-6; 8 bases match TRBD1. This CDR3 comprises 19 residues. J gave up 0 bases and V 3 bases, and 10 bases lay outside the gene matches. Germline CDR1 is MNHEY and CDR2 is SMNVEV (reference sequence). The CDR3 nucleotides read TGTGCCAGCAGTTTCCCGGACAGGGAGATTTACTCTGGGGCCAACGTCCTGACTTTC. This sequence encodes CASSFPDREIYSGANVLTF.

The chain is built from TRBV7-2 and TRBJ2-3; D possibly corresponds to TRBD2 (5 bases). This CDR3 contains 15 residues. Trimming cost V 5 bases and J 4 bases, with 16 bases left between them. The germline V gene has CDR1 SGHTA and CDR2 FQGNSA. This chain's CDR3 is CASSLEGVDADTQYF. The CDR3 DNA reads TGTGCCAGCAGCCTAGAGGGCGTGGATGCAGATACGCAGTATTTT.

This clone was observed a handful of times. The gene calls are TRBV10-3 and TRBJ2-1; 14 positions match TRBD2. Germline V lookup: CDR1 ENHRY, CDR2 SYGVKD. This CDR3 has 16 amino acids. The junction had 1 base not matched to a gene; V was cut back by 6 bases and J by 0 bases. The DNA for the CDR3 is TGTGCCATCAGGGGGACTAGCGGGAGCTCCTACAATGAGCAGTTCTTC. Its translation: CAIRGTSGSSYNEQFF.

The chain employs TRBV30 and TRBJ2-7; D is ambiguous. V dropped 2 bases and J dropped 4 bases, with 12 bases sitting between them. The CDR3 has 13 residues. CDR1 is GTSNPN, CDR2 SVGIG, per germline (reference sequence). CDR3 bases: TGTGCCTGGAGTATAAGGTTGGGTTACGAGCAGTACTTC. It is translated as CAWSIRLGYEQYF.

This clone has more than one count but fewer than ten. CDR3 nucleotide sequence: TGTGCCAGCAGTTACTCGCTGACCCCGGGATCTCAGCCCCAGCATTTT. Amino acid sequence: CASSYSLTPGSQPQHF. The chain is built from TRBV6-6 and TRBJ1-5; D is uncertain. The V end was cut by 0 bases, the J end by 6 bases, with 15 bases between. The length of the CDR3 is 16 residues. Germline loops: CDR1 MNHNY, CDR2 SVGAGI (reference sequence).

This sequence joins TRBV5-1 and TRBJ2-1; 15 bases agree with TRBD2. This CDR3 has 16 amino acids. V lost 2 bases to trimming and J lost 7 bases; unmatched junction nucleotides: 4. The germline V gene encodes CDR1 SGHRS and CDR2 YFSETQ. CDR3 bases: TGCGCCAGCAGCTTTCCGGGACTAGCGGGAGGAAATGAGCAGTTCTTC. This gives the protein CASSFPGLAGGNEQFF.

This clone was detected a few times. The chain employs TRBV18 and TRBJ1-1; D ambiguous. V lost 6 bases and J 1 base, leaving 3 bases between the germline ends. Germline CDR1 is KGHSH and CDR2 is LQKENI. This CDR3 has 11 amino acids. CDR3 loop: CASSPNTEAFF. The CDR3 DNA reads as TGTGCCAGCTCGCCGAACACTGAAGCTTTCTTT.

This chain uses TRBV18 with TRBJ2-3; D is unresolved. The CDR3 length is 14 residues. Per the germline V gene, CDR1 is KGHSH and CDR2 is LQKENI. The germline V and J ends were trimmed by 3 bases and 0 bases, with 7 bases remaining between them. The CDR3: CASSPTPSTDTQYF. DNA for the CDR3: TGTGCCAGCTCACCTACACCGAGCACAGATACGCAGTATTTT.

This clone was seen more than once but under ten times. J is TRBJ2-1 and V is TRBV10-2; possibly TRBD2 for D (6 bases). Germline V gene lookup returns CDR1 WSHSY and CDR2 SAAADI. V lost 3 bases and J lost 4, with 13 bases in between. CDR3 length: 15 amino acids. The CDR3 bases are TGCGCCAGCAGTGACGCGGGGCCCCGATACAATGAGCAGTTCTTC. This gives the protein CASSDAGPRYNEQFF.